This T cell receptor (beta chain) emerged from a study of T cell responses to AZD1222 COVID-19 vaccine. Study observations and caveats: Along spike, vaccine-associated CD4 TCRs were found throughout, with dominance at 160-218 and 743-854. White British donors predominated, females outnumbered males, and clonal diversity was possibly underestimated.

This clone was recorded only once. Its cognate antigen is unknown. The CDR3 is made up of 15 amino acids. The germline gives CDR1 SGHTA, CDR2 FQGTGA. V lost 1 base and J lost 4; bases outside the gene matches: 2. TCRdb keeps only in-frame clones here, not all; method: immunoSEQ multiplex PCR. The data show 100,000 or so clones, roughly 89% seen once. The clonotype was recovered from an adult who received the AZD1222 COVID-19 vaccine. The chain employs TRBV7-3 and TRBJ2-1; TRBD2 aligns across 9 bases. This specimen consisted of peripheral blood, obtained 28 days after the second AZD1222 dose. This chain's CDR3 is CASSLSGRGYNEQFF. CDR3 in DNA: TGTGCCAGCAGCTTAAGCGGGAGGGGGTACAATGAGCAGTTCTTC.